These 18 T cell receptor beta chains came from one sample sequenced in a study of control samples from healthy donors and cancer patients. Sequencing used immunoSEQ multiplex PCR; TCRdb keeps in-frame clones, though not all of them. The sample carries roughly 100,000 clones, 80% to 95% recorded once. The sample taken for sequencing was blood. Receptors originate from a human donor in good health. The donor label of this sample is uncertain.

This sequence joins TRBV18 and TRBJ2-5, with TRBD2 matching 11 bases. This CDR3 has 17 residues. Germline loops: CDR1 KGHSH, CDR2 LQKENI. The V gene end was trimmed by 3 bases and the J gene end by 1 base; junction bases not matched to a gene: 7. The CDR3 DNA follows: TGTGCCAGCTCACCTCAATCTAGCGGGGGGCCCCAAGAGACCCAGTACTTC. This gives the protein CASSPQSSGGPQETQYF.

The chain couples TRBV18 to TRBJ2-5; either TRBD1 or TRBD2 may fit D (5 bases each). The CDR3 runs 16 residues. Germline assignment: CDR1 KGHSH and CDR2 LQKENI. Between the trimmed V and J ends, which lost 3 bases and 0 bases, there was a span of 14 bases. DNA for the CDR3: TGTGCCAGCTCACCCTCCAGGGAGAGGTACCAAGAGACCCAGTACTTC. Translated, it gives CASSPSRERYQETQYF.

This clone was seen just once. Other DNA sequences in the same sample also yield this CDR3. The chain is built from TRBV6-5 and TRBJ1-2; the D is unclear. CDR3 length: 13 residues. V gave up 5 bases and J gave up 2 bases, with 9 bases separating them. The germline V gene encodes CDR1 MNHEY and CDR2 SVGAGI. The CDR3: CASSRATNYGYTF. The DNA of the CDR3 is TGTGCCAGCAGTAGAGCTACGAACTATGGCTACACCTTC.

This chain connects TRBV6-5 to TRBJ1-3, with no clear D. Germline CDR1 MNHEY, CDR2 SVGAGI. Trimming cost V 6 bases and J 4 bases, with 13 bases left between them. The CDR3 loop spans 14 amino acids. CDR3 loop: CASSGTLGGNTIYF. The CDR3 DNA reads TGTGCCAGCAGCGGAACTCTAGGCGGAAACACCATATATTTT.

The gene calls are TRBV19 and TRBJ2-2; 8 nucleotides line up with TRBD1. Germline assignment: CDR1 LNHDA and CDR2 SQIVND (reference sequence). The CDR3 has 17 amino acids. With 1 base clipped from V and 6 bases from J, the junction kept 10 bases outside the gene matches. CDR3 bases: TGTGCCAGTAGTATAGTCGGGGACAGGTTTAGGGCCGGGGAGCTGTTTTTT. Protein product: CASSIVGDRFRAGELFF. The complete variable domain, with remaining parts taken from reference TRBV19 and TRBJ2-2, reads DGGITQSPKYLFRKEGQNVTLSCEQNLNHDAMYWYRQDPGQGLRLIYYSQIVNDFQKGDIAEGYSVSREKKESFPLTVTSAQKNPTAFYLCASSIVGDRFRAGELFFGEGSRLTVL.

The V gene is TRBV27, the J gene TRBJ1-1; D unclear. The V end was cut by 2 bases, the J end by 8 bases, with 12 bases between. CDR1 and CDR2 from the germline V gene are MNHEY and SMNVEV (reference sequence). The CDR3 totals 13 residues. CDR3 DNA sequence: TGTGCCAGCAGTTTAAATTTGGCCGGGGAAGCTTTCTTT. It encodes CASSLNLAGEAFF.

This clone showed up just once. This sequence joins TRBV2 and TRBJ1-3; D remains unclear. The V gene lost 3 bases and the J gene lost 2 bases, with 20 bases spanning the gap. Germline lookup yields CDR1 SNHLY and CDR2 FYNNEI. This CDR3 is built from 18 residues. The CDR3 spells CASSEALLTTLAGNTIYF. The CDR3 bases are TGTGCCAGCAGTGAGGCCCTACTGACGACGCTCGCTGGAAACACCATATATTTT.

This clone was seen once. The CDR3 sequence: CATQTGGNTDTQYF. The CDR3 nucleotides are TGTGCCACGCAGACAGGCGGGAACACAGATACGCAGTATTTT. The rearrangement joins TRBV10-3 to TRBJ2-3; tentatively, D is TRBD1 or TRBD2 (6 bases each). Germline-derived CDR1 and CDR2 are ENHRY and SYGVKD. The V gene lost 10 bases and the J gene lost 2 bases, with 16 bases spanning the gap. The length of the CDR3 is 14 residues.

This clone was detected once. The J gene is TRBJ1-5, the V gene TRBV6-1; 7 nucleotides agree with TRBD1. Germline V gene lookup returns CDR1 MNHNS and CDR2 SASEGT. V gave up 8 bases and J gave up 4 bases; unmatched junction bases: 11. The CDR3 extends over 15 amino acids. Written as DNA, the CDR3 is TGTGCCAGCGCGTCGTCCGGGACAGAGAATCAGCCCCAGCATTTT. This gives the protein CASASSGTENQPQHF.

A remark on this clone: Other nucleotide sequences from this sample produce the same CDR3. The V call is TRBV29-1, the J call TRBJ1-2; the D is unclear. V shed 3 bases and J shed 0 bases, with 5 bases lying between them. The germline V gene encodes CDR1 SQVTM and CDR2 ANQGSEA. This CDR3 spans 12 amino acids. CDR3 sequence: CSVEGSNYGYTF. As DNA, the CDR3 is TGCAGCGTTGAGGGGTCTAACTATGGCTACACCTTC.

The chain employs TRBV11-1 and TRBJ2-1; TRBD1 matches 10 bases. The CDR3 sequence is 16 residues long. With 2 bases clipped from V and 5 bases from J, the junction kept 6 bases outside the gene matches. CDR1 and CDR2 (germline): SGHAT, FQDESV (reference sequence). In nucleotides, the CDR3 is TGTGCCAGCAGCTTATCCGGGACAGGGGAGAACAATGAGCAGTTCTTC. Amino acid sequence: CASSLSGTGENNEQFF.

The chain employs TRBV30 and TRBJ1-6, with TRBD1 identical over 7 bases. Germline lookup yields CDR1 GTSNPN and CDR2 SVGIG (reference sequence). With 0 bases clipped from V and 9 bases from J, the junction kept 11 bases outside the gene matches. The CDR3 runs to 16 residues. The CDR3 reads CAWSVPMGQPVSPLHF. The CDR3 coding sequence is TGTGCCTGGAGTGTACCAATGGGACAGCCGGTTTCACCCCTCCACTTT.

This chain joins TRBV12-3 or TRBV12-4 and TRBJ1-2; 10 bases map to TRBD1. CDR3 length equals 13 residues. The V segment lost 6 bases and the J segment 3 bases; nucleotides outside the gene matches: 1. CDR3 amino acids: CASRTGGDYGYTF. As DNA, the CDR3 is TGTGCCAGCAGGACAGGGGGCGACTATGGCTACACCTTC.

The J gene is TRBJ1-5, the V gene TRBV19, with no clear D. CDR1 is LNHDA, CDR2 SQIVND, per germline (reference sequence). CDR3 size: 15 residues. Trimming took off 4 bases at V and 0 bases at J, with 10 bases between the two ends. CDR3 sequence reads: CASSTQADSNQPQHF. The CDR3 DNA is TGTGCCAGTAGTACCCAGGCAGATAGCAATCAGCCCCAGCATTTT.

The V gene is TRBV21-1, the J gene TRBJ2-7; the table's D gene call, TRBD1, was not cross checked with the DNA. TRBV21-1 is an annotated pseudogene. This CDR3 spans 16 amino acids. The CDR3 sequence is CASPTGQAMGEYEQYV. DNA for the CDR3: TGTGCCAGCCCCACAGGACAGGCGATGGGGGAATACGAGCAGTACGTC.

V usage is TRBV5-3 and J usage is TRBJ1-5, with D perhaps TRBD1 (6 bases). TRBV5-3 is known as an ORF, though its function is uncertain. V lost 6 bases to trimming and J lost 3 bases, with 16 bases between them. The CDR3 contains 15 residues. The CDR3 DNA follows: TGTGCCAGAAACAAGGGGGTAAGACACAATCAGCCCCAGCATTTT. It is translated as CARNKGVRHNQPQHF.

This clone was counted a single time. This chain connects TRBV7-8 to TRBJ2-7; D is uncertain. V was pared by 1 base and J by 0 bases, with 7 bases between. The CDR3 is 14 residues long. CDR1 is SGHVS, CDR2 FQNEAQ, per germline. Here the CDR3 reads CASSLEENSYEQYF. CDR3 nucleotides: TGTGCCAGCAGCTTAGAGGAGAACTCCTACGAGCAGTACTTC.

The chain links TRBV19 to TRBJ1-2; D not resolved. V lost 5 bases and J lost 1, with 11 bases in between. CDR3 size: 14 residues. Germline assignment: CDR1 LNHDA and CDR2 SQIVND (reference sequence). This chain's CDR3 is CASSPGTGNYGYTF. The DNA of the CDR3 is TGTGCCAGTAGTCCGGGAACGGGTAACTATGGCTACACCTTC.